This T cell receptor beta chain was identified in a study of blood T cell repertoires in COVID-19. Study information: The United States, Italy and Spain were the sources of the acute and convalescent COVID-19 samples.

Only in-frame clones appear in the TCRdb table, and some are missing; sequencing was by immunoSEQ multiplex PCR. The data contain some 220,000 clones, around 81% of them singletons. This clone has only one observation. V shed 5 bases and J shed 0 bases, with 17 bases lying between them. Germline loops: CDR1 MNHEY, CDR2 SMNVEV (reference sequence). CDR3 length: 18 residues. The sequence came from a woman in her 30s who had recovered from COVID-19. The rearrangement uses TRBV27 and TRBJ2-6; tentative D call: TRBD1 (5 bases). Sequencing was done on a sample of peripheral blood. CDR3 protein: CASSPPRGFGSGANVLTF. CDR3 nucleotide sequence: TGTGCCAGCAGTCCCCCAAGGGGATTTGGCTCTGGGGCCAACGTCCTGACTTTC.